The text below deals with one T cell receptor beta chain. Profiling relied on immunoSEQ multiplex PCR, and the TCRdb table lists in-frame clones only, not all of them. This table has nearly 250,000 clones, roughly 86% appearing once. This entry is derived from a study of blood T cell repertoires in COVID-19. The germline gives CDR1 SGHTA, CDR2 FQGNSA. CDR3 length: 15 amino acids. The ends lost 5 bases at V and 2 bases at J; junction bases unmatched: 7. The source material was PBMCs or T cells enriched from blood (not recorded which). The chain joins TRBV7-2 to TRBJ2-7, with 9 bases aligning to TRBD1. The receptor was isolated from a woman in her forties or fifties who had recovered from COVID-19. In nucleotides, the CDR3 is TGTGCCAGCAGCCCAACCGGGACAGGGACCTACGAGCAGTACTTC. It specifies CASSPTGTGTYEQYF. Full variable domain (outside the CDR3, taken from reference TRBV7-2 and TRBJ2-7): GAGVSQSPSNKVTEKGKDVELRCDPISGHTALYWYRQSLGQGLEFLIYFQGNSAPDKSGLPSDRFSAERTGGSVSTLTIQRTQQEDSAVYLCASSPTGTGTYEQYFGPGTRLTVT.